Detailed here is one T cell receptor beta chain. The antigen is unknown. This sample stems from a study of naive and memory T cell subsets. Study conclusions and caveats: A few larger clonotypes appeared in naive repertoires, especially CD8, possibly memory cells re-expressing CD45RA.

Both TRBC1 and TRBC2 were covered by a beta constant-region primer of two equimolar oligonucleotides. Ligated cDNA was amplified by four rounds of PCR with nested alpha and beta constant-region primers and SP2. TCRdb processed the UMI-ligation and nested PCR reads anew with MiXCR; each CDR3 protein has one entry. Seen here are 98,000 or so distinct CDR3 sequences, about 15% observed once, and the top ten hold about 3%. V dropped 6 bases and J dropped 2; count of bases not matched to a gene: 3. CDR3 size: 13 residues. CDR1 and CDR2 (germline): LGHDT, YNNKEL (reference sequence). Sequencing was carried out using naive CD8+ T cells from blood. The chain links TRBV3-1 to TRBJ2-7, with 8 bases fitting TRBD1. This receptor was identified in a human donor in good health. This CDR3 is CASSEDRAYEQYF. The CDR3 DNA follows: TGTGCCAGCAGTGAGGACAGGGCCTACGAGCAGTACTTC.